One T cell receptor beta chain is described in this entry. Negative isolation was used for CD8+ and CD4+ T cells, and FACS enrichment was applied to TEMRA cells. An amount of RNA that ranged from roughly 0.5 to 1 ug was reverse transcribed with random hexamers. Multiplex PCR with immunoSEQ amplified the TCR beta CDR3 across 54 Vbeta and 13 Jbeta. TCRdb re-called the immunoSEQ multiplex PCR reads through MiXCR, storing one row per CDR3 protein. The table shows some 140,000 distinct CDR3 sequences, with around 91% occurring only once. These data belong to a study of CD8 T cells in Susac syndrome. The CDR3 is made up of 15 amino acids. Trimming removed 6 bases at V and 3 bases at J, with 18 bases between. CDR1 and CDR2 (germline): ENHRY, SYGVKD.

The TCR originated in a human donor with multiple sclerosis. The sample was CD8+ T cells from PBMCs. The chain recombines TRBV10-3 with TRBJ2-7; tentatively, D is TRBD1 (5 bases). The CDR3: CAIRREEGEHYEQYF. The CDR3 DNA follows: TGTGCCATCAGGAGAGAAGAAGGGGAACACTACGAGCAGTACTTC.